These 30 T cell receptor beta chains came from one sample sequenced in a study of blood T cell repertoires in COVID-19 (dated by TCRdb to between 2020 and 2021). Library creation used the immunoSEQ multiplex PCR assay. The source is immuneACCESS, and TCRdb retained only in-frame sequences with V and J called. Part of the clones is not carried over; for the studies checked, unresolved V genes explain less than half of this, and the remainder is unexplained. This sample lists some 97,000 clones; 70% to 80% were detected once. The ten top clones hold 9.5% to 13% of the sample. Material: peripheral blood. These receptors all come from an older woman with acute or convalescent COVID-19.

The sample holds a few counts of this clone. The rearrangement joins TRBV19 to TRBJ1-1; 7 bases are shared with TRBD1. The CDR3 contains 14 residues. Trimming cost V 5 bases and J 0 bases; bases outside gene matches: 3. CDR1 is LNHDA, CDR2 SQIVND, per germline (reference sequence). CDR3 protein: CASSQGGLNTEAFF. In DNA, the CDR3 is TGTGCCAGTAGTCAGGGGGGTTTGAACACTGAAGCTTTCTTT.

This clone was seen once. The chain recombines TRBV6-5 with TRBJ2-2; tentatively, D is TRBD2 (6 bases). V lost 6 bases to trimming and J lost 0 bases, with 11 bases between them. Germline V CDR1 and CDR2: MNHEY, SVGAGI. This CDR3 has 15 residues. DNA of the CDR3: TGTGCCAGCAGAACCGGGGGATCGAACACCGGGGAGCTGTTTTTT. It codes for CASRTGGSNTGELFF.

This clone was recorded once. The rearrangement links TRBV7-6 to TRBJ2-1; TRBD2 is a possible D gene (6 bases). The CDR3 extends over 16 amino acids. V was shortened by 5 bases and J by 1 base, with 15 bases between the two germline ends. Germline V gene sequence: CDR1 SGHVS, CDR2 FNYEAQ. In DNA form, the CDR3 reads TGTGCCAGCAGCCCAGCGGAGGGCTCATCCTACAATGAGCAGTTCTTC. Translation gives CASSPAEGSSYNEQFF.

The gene calls are TRBV28 and TRBJ2-7; TRBD2 agrees at 11 bases. The CDR3 loop spans 15 amino acids. With V trimmed by 5 bases and J by 2 bases, 5 bases remained unmatched. Germline assignment: CDR1 MDHEN and CDR2 SYDVKM. DNA for the CDR3: TGTGCCAGCAGTAGCAGGACTAGCGGGCCCTACGAGCAGTACGTC. Translating it yields CASSSRTSGPYEQYV.

The gene calls are TRBV3-1 (or the pseudogene TRBV3-2) and TRBJ1-5; D ambiguous. CDR1 LGHDT and CDR2 YNNKEL come from the germline V gene (reference sequence). The V end was cut by 4 bases, the J end by 5 bases, with 12 bases between. The CDR3 covers 14 residues. The CDR3 reads CASSRGSRDQPQHF. Here the CDR3 DNA reads TGTGCCAGCAGCCGGGGATCGAGGGATCAGCCCCAGCATTTT.

The V gene is TRBV7-8, the J gene TRBJ1-2, with D perhaps TRBD1 (5 bases). V shed 1 base and J shed 3 bases, with 9 bases lying between them. Germline lookup yields CDR1 SGHVS and CDR2 FQNEAQ. CDR3 size: 14 residues. In DNA, the CDR3 is TGTGCCAGCAGCTTAGATGACAGCTACTATGGCTACACCTTC. This translates into CASSLDDSYYGYTF.

V usage is TRBV2 and J usage is TRBJ1-1; no reliable D call. This CDR3 spans 13 amino acids. Trimming cost V 6 bases and J 0 bases, with 8 bases left between them. Looked up from germline, CDR1 is SNHLY and CDR2 is FYNNEI. Here the CDR3 DNA reads TGTGCCAGCAGACTTTCCATGAACACTGAAGCTTTCTTT. This sequence encodes CASRLSMNTEAFF.

The chain joins TRBV7-3 to TRBJ1-1; weak D call: TRBD1 (6 bases). Per germline, CDR1 SGHTA and CDR2 FQGTGA. The V end lost 0 bases, the J end lost 5 bases, and 16 bases lay between the germline ends. The CDR3 is 16 amino acids. The DNA of the CDR3 is TGTGCCAGCAGCTTAACCCAGGGAGGGGGGAGGACTGAAGCTTTCTTT. This codes for CASSLTQGGGRTEAFF.

This chain joins TRBV11-2 and TRBJ2-1; the match to TRBD2 covers 13 bases. This CDR3 comprises 16 residues. Germline V gives CDR1 SGHAT, CDR2 FQNNGV. Trimming took 2 bases from V and 5 from J; bases not matched to a gene: 3. CDR3 in amino acids: CASSLPGLAGDNEQFF. The CDR3 bases are TGTGCCAGCAGCTTACCTGGACTAGCGGGGGACAATGAGCAGTTCTTC.

V usage is TRBV28 and J usage is TRBJ2-1, with 8 bases aligning to TRBD1. Trimming cost V 4 bases and J 8 bases; bases outside gene matches: 7. Germline values: CDR1 MDHEN, CDR2 SYDVKM. The CDR3 is made up of 14 amino acids. CDR3 coding DNA: TGTGCCAGCAGTTACACGGACAGGGACGATGAGCAGTTCTTC. Protein product: CASSYTDRDDEQFF.

The chain combines TRBV12-1 with TRBJ2-7; the DNA was not compared with TRBD1, the D call given in the table. TRBV12-1 is termed a pseudogene. This CDR3 has 17 residues. The CDR3 nucleotides are TGTGCCAGCACCGAATCACAGGGGGCGGAATTTTTTTTCGGGCAGTACTTC. Translation gives CASTESQGAEFFFGQYF.

This clone was found many times. The gene calls are TRBV6-1 and TRBJ2-3; D ambiguous. The CDR3 contains 18 residues. Trimming removed 2 bases from V and 0 bases from J, with 18 bases in between. Germline-derived CDR1 and CDR2 are MNHNS and SASEGT. CDR3 nucleotide sequence: TGTGCCAGCAGTGAACATGACAAAATTGTTACTAGCACAGATACGCAGTATTTT. It translates to CASSEHDKIVTSTDTQYF.

The V and J genes are TRBV6-6 and TRBJ2-7; the match to TRBD2 covers 7 bases. Germline V gene sequence: CDR1 MNHNY, CDR2 SVGAGI (reference sequence). The CDR3 consists of 16 residues. V lost 7 bases and J lost 3; bases outside the gene matches: 15. The CDR3 protein is CASTPAGTISHYEQYF. The CDR3 region has the DNA TGTGCCAGCACTCCCGCCGGGACTATATCTCACTACGAGCAGTACTTC.

The chain is built from TRBV3-1 (or the pseudogene TRBV3-2) and TRBJ2-3; no firm D call. The CDR3 has 13 amino acids. Trimming cost V 5 bases and J 6 bases, with 12 bases left between them. The V gene's germline CDR1 is LGHDT and CDR2 YNNKEL (reference sequence). CDR3 sequence: CASSFTVRDTQYF. DNA for the CDR3: TGTGCCAGCAGCTTCACGGTCCGGGATACGCAGTATTTT.

This rearrangement joins TRBV5-1 to TRBJ1-2; possibly TRBD1 for D (6 bases). This CDR3 is built from 14 residues. The germline CDR1 and CDR2 sequences are SGHRS and YFSETQ. V was trimmed by 5 bases and J by 2 bases, leaving 13 bases between them. The CDR3 region has the DNA TGCGCCAGCAGACAGGACAGCGCGAACTATGGCTACACCTTC. Its protein product is CASRQDSANYGYTF.

The chain recombines TRBV3-1 (or the pseudogene TRBV3-2) with TRBJ1-4; no clear D gene. Germline V gives CDR1 LGHDT, CDR2 YNNKEL (reference sequence). This CDR3 region has 16 residues. The ends were cut back, 6 bases at V and 2 bases at J, with 16 bases in the middle. CDR3: CASSLFGVPTNEKLFF. The CDR3 DNA reads as TGTGCCAGCAGTCTATTCGGGGTCCCTACTAATGAAAAACTGTTTTTT.

The rearrangement uses TRBV19 and TRBJ2-2; no reliable D call. Germline lookup yields CDR1 LNHDA and CDR2 SQIVND (reference sequence). The CDR3 is 15 amino acids. The V and J ends lost 1 base and 5 bases respectively, with 11 bases between them. CDR3 DNA sequence: TGTGCCAGTAGTATAGGTAGTAGATTGACCGGGGAGCTGTTTTTT. The encoded protein is CASSIGSRLTGELFF.

This chain uses TRBV30 with TRBJ2-5; D is uncertain. Looked up from germline, CDR1 is GTSNPN and CDR2 is SVGIG (reference sequence). Between the trimmed V and J ends, which lost 3 bases and 4 bases, there was a span of 12 bases. There are 13 residues in the CDR3. The CDR3 bases are TGTGCCTGGAGGAGACTCCGATCAGAGACCCAGTACTTC. It specifies CAWRRLRSETQYF. Complete variable domain (other parts from reference TRBV30 and TRBJ2-5): SQTIHQWPATLVQPVGSPLSLECTVEGTSNPNLYWYRQAAGRGLQLLFYSVGIGQISSEVPQNLSASRPQDRQFILSSKKLLLSDSGFYLCAWRRLRSETQYFGPGTRLLVL.

The chain recombines TRBV5-1 with TRBJ2-1, with 7 positions matching TRBD1. Germline CDR1 reads SGHRS; CDR2 reads YFSETQ. The CDR3 length is 16 residues. J gave up 4 bases and V 1 base, and 8 bases lay outside the gene matches. CDR3 in amino acids: CASSLNTGQTYNEQFF. In DNA form, the CDR3 reads TGCGCCAGCAGCTTGAATACGGGACAGACATACAATGAGCAGTTCTTC.

The chain couples TRBV7-2 to TRBJ2-2; 7 bases map to TRBD1. V trimming: 5 bases; J trimming: 4 bases; junction bases outside the gene matches: 4. CDR1 SGHTA and CDR2 FQGNSA come from the germline V gene. The CDR3 is 14 residues long. The CDR3 here is CASSKNRGTGELFF. As DNA, the CDR3 is TGTGCCAGCAGCAAGAACAGGGGCACCGGGGAGCTGTTTTTT.

This rearrangement joins TRBV11-2 to TRBJ1-2; 9 bases line up with TRBD1. V shed 5 bases and J 6 bases; nucleotides not matched to a gene: 7. CDR1 SGHAT and CDR2 FQNNGV come from the germline V gene. CDR3 length: 14 amino acids. The CDR3 here is CASSPGQGWDGYTF. CDR3 coding DNA: TGTGCCAGCAGCCCAGGACAGGGGTGGGATGGCTACACCTTC.

The chain joins TRBV5-4 to TRBJ1-2, with no clear D. Trimming took off 3 bases at V and 8 bases at J, with 14 bases between the two ends. This CDR3 spans 13 amino acids. The germline V gene encodes CDR1 SGHNT and CDR2 YYREEE (reference sequence). CDR3 protein: CASSSAGTSGYTF. The CDR3, as DNA: TGTGCCAGCAGCTCTGCGGGAACTTCGGGCTACACCTTC.

This chain uses TRBV3-1 (or the pseudogene TRBV3-2) with TRBJ2-2; no definite D call. The CDR3 runs to 12 residues. From germline, CDR1 is LGHDT and CDR2 YNNKEL (reference sequence). V was trimmed by 4 bases and J by 5 bases, leaving 5 bases between them. This CDR3 reads CASSLPTGELFF. Here the CDR3 DNA reads TGTGCCAGCAGCCTCCCGACCGGGGAGCTGTTTTTT.

V is TRBV6-5 and J is TRBJ2-5; a possible D gene is TRBD2 (5 bases). This CDR3 region has 13 residues. Trimming took 5 bases from V and 5 from J, leaving 12 bases between them. CDR1 and CDR2 from the germline V gene are MNHEY and SVGAGI. CDR3 in DNA: TGTGCCAGCAGTATCCGGACTGGGGAGACCCAGTACTTC. This translates into CASSIRTGETQYF.

The genes are TRBV2 and TRBJ1-4, with 9 bases matching TRBD1. The junction had 7 bases not matched to a gene; V was cut back by 3 bases and J by 8 bases. CDR3 length: 15 amino acids. The V gene's germline CDR1 is SNHLY and CDR2 FYNNEI. The CDR3 DNA reads TGTGCCAGCAGTGAGGCCGGGACAGGGTGGGAAAAACTGTTTTTT. Encoded protein: CASSEAGTGWEKLFF.

The chain has TRBV7-9 and TRBJ2-3, with D tentatively TRBD2 (5 bases). The germline V gene has CDR1 SEHNR and CDR2 FQNEAQ (reference sequence). V was cut by 1 base and J by 2 bases, with 7 bases left in between. The CDR3 is 14 amino acids. The CDR3 sequence is CASSLVEDTDTQYF. DNA for the CDR3: TGTGCCAGCAGCTTAGTGGAGGACACAGATACGCAGTATTTT.

This clone was recorded only once. The V gene is TRBV7-9, the J gene TRBJ2-1; TRBD1 matches 8 bases. Germline-derived CDR1 and CDR2 are SEHNR and FQNEAQ (reference sequence). V was pared by 5 bases and J by 9 bases, with 9 bases of the junction left unmatched. The CDR3 is made up of 14 amino acids. DNA for the CDR3: TGTGCCAGCAGCCCCATCCAGGGGGCGGCTGAGCAGTTCTTC. It yields the protein CASSPIQGAAEQFF.

The chain uses TRBV9 and TRBJ1-1; 11 nucleotides line up with TRBD1. Germline values: CDR1 SGDLS, CDR2 YYNGEE. The CDR3 runs 16 residues. The ends lost 0 bases at V and 0 bases at J; junction bases unmatched: 1. CDR3 protein: CASSVGTGGVNTEAFF. The CDR3, as DNA: TGTGCCAGCAGCGTAGGGACAGGGGGCGTGAACACTGAAGCTTTCTTT.

V gene TRBV7-8 combines with J gene TRBJ2-5, with a tentative D call TRBD1 (6 bases). The CDR3 is made up of 20 amino acids. V lost 5 bases to trimming and J lost 5 bases, with 33 bases between them. Germline CDR1 SGHVS, CDR2 FQNEAQ. CDR3 region: CASSPRNQGTWEASSETQYF. The CDR3 nucleotides read TGTGCCAGCAGCCCCAGGAATCAGGGGACCTGGGAAGCCTCGAGTGAGACCCAGTACTTC.

The chain has TRBV4-2 and TRBJ2-3, with TRBD2 matching over 11 bases. Germline CDR1 reads LGHNA; CDR2 reads YNFKEQ. The CDR3 is made up of 17 amino acids. J gave up 2 bases and V 0 bases, and 4 bases lay outside the gene matches. The chain's CDR3 is CASSQERLAGNTDTQYF. The DNA of the CDR3 is TGTGCCAGCAGCCAAGAAAGACTAGCGGGGAACACAGATACGCAGTATTTT.